The 19 T cell receptor beta chains in this list originate from one sample, sequenced in a study of T cell repertoires in cytomegalovirus infection. From the reads, TCRdb called clonotypes with MiXCR, one entry per CDR3 protein. The data hold about 150,000 distinct CDR3 sequences, with around 24% observed a single time. Material for sequencing was PBMCs. The receptors come from a human donor in good health (CMV status not recorded). Some clones in this sample may be carry-over from other donors' samples.

Only a few counts were recorded for this clonotype. The chain combines TRBV29-1 with TRBJ2-1; D is tentatively TRBD1 or TRBD2 (5 bases each). This CDR3 spans 12 amino acids. V dropped 7 bases and J dropped 8 bases, with 15 bases sitting between them. The V gene's germline CDR1 is SQVTM and CDR2 ANQGSEA. The CDR3 coding sequence is TGCAGCGGCTCCCTAGGGACCGATGAGCAGTTCTTC. Translation: CSGSLGTDEQFF.

The gene calls are TRBV12-3 or TRBV12-4 and TRBJ2-5; perhaps D is TRBD1 or TRBD2 (5 bases each). The CDR3 sequence is 14 residues long. Trimming shortened V by 8 bases and J by 4 bases, and 17 bases separated the two germline ends. The CDR3 bases are TGTGCCAGCTCAGACTCGGGACGAAGAGAGACCCAGTACTTC. This sequence encodes CASSDSGRRETQYF.

The rearrangement links TRBV6-5 to TRBJ2-7, with 12 bases lining up with TRBD2. Germline values: CDR1 MNHEY, CDR2 SVGAGI. The CDR3 extends over 16 amino acids. V lost 0 bases and J lost 4; bases outside the gene matches: 4. Here the CDR3 reads CASSYSTGLAGYEQYF. CDR3 nucleotides: TGTGCCAGCAGTTACTCGACCGGACTAGCGGGATACGAGCAGTACTTC.

This chain joins TRBV20-1 and TRBJ2-2; either TRBD1 or TRBD2 may supply D (5 bases each). The germline V and J ends were trimmed by 6 bases and 6 bases, with 11 bases remaining between them. The CDR3 spans 12 residues. Per the germline V gene, CDR1 is DFQATT and CDR2 is SNEGSKA (reference sequence). Here the CDR3 DNA reads TGCAGTGCAGGGGTGCGGGCCGGGGAGCTGTTTTTT. Residues: CSAGVRAGELFF.

The V call is TRBV7-9, the J call TRBJ1-2; D unresolved. The CDR3 is 12 residues long. V gave up 7 bases and J gave up 8 bases, with 14 bases separating them. Germline V CDR1 and CDR2: SEHNR, FQNEAQ (reference sequence). The CDR3 nucleotides are TGTGCCAGCAACGGGTTTAGAGGAGGCTACACCTTC. It translates to CASNGFRGGYTF.

This rearrangement joins TRBV28 to TRBJ2-7; 8 nucleotides align to TRBD1. Germline CDR1 and CDR2: MDHEN and SYDVKM. With 3 bases clipped from V and 2 bases from J, the junction kept 0 bases outside the gene matches. The CDR3 extends over 13 amino acids. The CDR3 bases are TGTGCCAGCAGTTTGACAGGGGCCTACGAGCAGTACTTC. Translated, it gives CASSLTGAYEQYF.

This clonotype was found many times. This chain uses TRBV11-2 with TRBJ2-5; no clear D. CDR1 and CDR2 from the germline V gene are SGHAT and FQNNGV. The CDR3 is 13 residues long. Trimming left V 2 bases short and J 2 bases short, with 6 bases between. CDR3 nucleotide sequence: TGTGCCAGCAGCTTACTGGGTCAAGAGACCCAGTACTTC. This translates into CASSLLGQETQYF.

This clonotype was counted only a few times. V gene TRBV12-3 or TRBV12-4 combines with J gene TRBJ1-5; the match to TRBD1 covers 10 bases. After removal of 10 bases from V and 3 bases from J, the junction contained 6 bases not matched to a gene. The CDR3 runs 14 residues. The CDR3 bases are TGTGCCATCGGGACAGGGGACCTCAATCAGCCCCAGCATTTT. Translation gives CAIGTGDLNQPQHF.

This clonotype appeared a few times. V is TRBV28 and J is TRBJ2-7; D perhaps matches TRBD1 (6 bases). CDR3 length equals 16 residues. Germline CDR1 reads MDHEN; CDR2 reads SYDVKM. Trimming took off 6 bases at V and 4 bases at J, with 22 bases between the two ends. The CDR3 bases are TGTGCCAGCAGCACCATTACCGGGACACCCACTTACGAGCAGTACTTC. Protein sequence: CASSTITGTPTYEQYF. The complete variable domain, with remaining parts taken from reference TRBV28 and TRBJ2-7, reads DVKVTQSSRYLVKRTGEKVFLECVQDMDHENMFWYRQDPGLGLRLIYFSYDVKMKEKGDIPEGYSVSREKKERFSLILESASTNQTSMYLCASSTITGTPTYEQYFGPGTRLTVT.

This clonotype came up a few times. The chain combines TRBV12-3 or TRBV12-4 with TRBJ1-4; D not certain. The CDR3 covers 16 residues. V lost 3 bases to trimming and J lost 2 bases, with 13 bases between them. The CDR3 nucleotides are TGTGCCAGCAGTTTTTCTGCCGGACGGACTAATGAAAAACTGTTTTTT. Its translation is CASSFSAGRTNEKLFF.

The chain links TRBV28 to TRBJ2-7; TRBD1 aligns across 7 bases. The CDR3 sequence is 14 residues long. The J segment lost 4 bases and the V segment lost 5 bases, leaving 8 bases of the junction unmatched. Germline V gene data show CDR1 as MDHEN and CDR2 as SYDVKM. The CDR3: CASSTTGDTYEQYF. Written as DNA, the CDR3 is TGTGCCAGCAGTACTACAGGGGATACTTACGAGCAGTACTTC.

This clonotype was detected a few times. This chain's CDR3 is CASSLALSKETQYF. For the CDR3, the DNA is TGTGCCAGCAGCTTAGCGCTCAGCAAAGAGACCCAGTACTTC. The genes are TRBV7-2 and TRBJ2-5; D is ambiguous. V gave up 0 bases and J gave up 3 bases, with 8 bases separating them. Per germline, CDR1 SGHTA and CDR2 FQGNSA. This CDR3 contains 14 residues.

The chain joins TRBV20-1 to TRBJ2-3; tentative D call: TRBD2 (6 bases). The germline V gene encodes CDR1 DFQATT and CDR2 SNEGSKA (reference sequence). The CDR3 length is 12 residues. Trimming pared 1 base from V and 6 bases from J, leaving 8 bases between. The CDR3 loop reads CSARVRGDTQYF. CDR3 DNA: TGCAGTGCTAGAGTCCGGGGGGATACGCAGTATTTT.

The sample holds many counts of this clonotype. V is TRBV7-8 and J is TRBJ1-1; D might be TRBD1 (6 bases). The germline CDR1 and CDR2 sequences are SGHVS and FQNEAQ. The CDR3 is 13 amino acids. V lost 2 bases and J 3 bases, leaving 7 bases between the germline ends. The CDR3 DNA sequence: TGTGCCAGCAGCTTAAAGGGGGACACTGAAGCTTTCTTT. Translating it yields CASSLKGDTEAFF.

This clonotype has a handful of counts. The chain links TRBV14 to TRBJ2-1; D not certain. Trimming removed 0 bases at V and 3 bases at J, with 12 bases between. Germline CDR1 is SGHDN and CDR2 is FVKESK. The CDR3 is made up of 16 amino acids. CDR3 protein: CASSQDWGTYYNEQFF. DNA for the CDR3: TGTGCCAGCAGCCAAGATTGGGGAACCTACTACAATGAGCAGTTCTTC.

This clonotype appeared many times. The rearrangement uses TRBV7-2 and TRBJ2-2, with 8 bases matching TRBD2. The CDR3 spans 17 residues. Germline V CDR1 and CDR2: SGHTA, FQGNSA. Germline trimming cut 3 bases from V and 4 bases from J; bases unmatched to any gene: 10. Here the CDR3 reads CASSFGGGRGSTGELFF. As DNA, the CDR3 is TGTGCCAGCAGCTTCGGGGGGGGGAGGGGCAGCACCGGGGAGCTGTTTTTT.

The chain carries TRBV11-2 and TRBJ2-7; a weak D match, TRBD1 (6 bases). Germline V gene lookup returns CDR1 SGHAT and CDR2 FQNNGV. The CDR3 contains 14 residues. The ends were cut back, 5 bases at V and 2 bases at J, with 13 bases in the middle. DNA for the CDR3: TGTGCCAGCAGCCGACGGACAGTTCCCTACGAGCAGTACTTC. Its protein is CASSRRTVPYEQYF. Complete variable domain (other parts from reference TRBV11-2 and TRBJ2-7): EAGVAQSPRYKIIEKRQSVAFWCNPISGHATLYWYQQILGQGPKLLIQFQNNGVVDDSQLPKDRFSAERLKGVDSTLKIQPAKLEDSAVYLCASSRRTVPYEQYFGPGTRLTVT.

V usage is TRBV2 and J usage is TRBJ1-5; tentatively, D is TRBD1 (5 bases). In germline, CDR1 is SNHLY, CDR2 FYNNEI. Trimming took off 7 bases at V and 2 bases at J, with 15 bases between the two ends. There are 15 residues in the CDR3. The CDR3 region has the DNA TGTGCCAGCACCCAGAAGGGGAATGGCAATCAGCCCCAGCATTTT. It is translated as CASTQKGNGNQPQHF. The full variable domain, rest sourced from reference TRBV2 and TRBJ1-5, is EPEVTQTPSHQVTQMGQEVILRCVPISNHLYFYWYRQILGQKVEFLVSFYNNEISEKSEIFDDQFSVERPDGSNFTLKIRSTKLEDSAMYFCASTQKGNGNQPQHFGDGTRLSIL.

This clonotype was counted at least ten times. The genes are TRBV7-8 and TRBJ2-6, with a weak D call TRBD1 (5 bases). The V gene's germline CDR1 is SGHVS and CDR2 FQNEAQ. V dropped 3 bases and J dropped 0 bases, with 12 bases sitting between them. The CDR3 totals 17 residues. The CDR3: CASSLGRVLSGANVLTF. Here the CDR3 DNA reads TGTGCCAGCAGCTTGGGCAGGGTTCTCTCTGGGGCCAACGTCCTGACTTTC.